The 22 T cell receptor beta chains presented below share a single source sample, sequenced in a study of blood T cell repertoires in COVID-19. Produced via immunoSEQ multiplex PCR; TCRdb's table is partial and in-frame only. The sample records 150,000 to 200,000 clones, more than 75% being singletons. Specimen: PBMCs or T cells enriched from blood (not recorded which). These TCRs come from a woman aged 50 to 60 who had recovered from COVID-19.

The rearrangement joins TRBV6-2 or TRBV6-3 to TRBJ1-2, with D unclear. Germline V gives CDR1 MNHEY, CDR2 SVGEGT. The ends were cut back, 3 bases at V and 1 base at J, with 6 bases in the middle. The CDR3 covers 13 residues. In DNA form, the CDR3 reads TGTGCCAGCAGTTATGGAGTTAACTATGGCTACACCTTC. It yields the protein CASSYGVNYGYTF.

The CDR3 bases are TGTGCCAGTAGTTTCTTCCCCCGTCCGGGGGCTGAAGCTTTCTTT. Amino acid sequence: CASSFFPRPGAEAFF. The V and J genes are TRBV19 and TRBJ1-1; tentatively, D is TRBD1 (5 bases). Germline CDR1 is LNHDA and CDR2 is SQIVND (reference sequence). The CDR3 spans 15 residues. V shed 5 bases and J shed 6 bases, with 19 bases lying between them.

This chain uses TRBV3-1 (or the pseudogene TRBV3-2) with TRBJ2-3, with D tentatively TRBD2 (6 bases). V was trimmed by 4 bases and J by 1 base, leaving 12 bases between them. This CDR3 comprises 15 residues. Germline-derived CDR1 and CDR2 are LGHDT and YNNKEL (reference sequence). As DNA, the CDR3 is TGTGCCAGCAGCCGTCCGGGACTTGGCACAGATACGCAGTATTTT. Protein product: CASSRPGLGTDTQYF.

V is TRBV20-1 and J is TRBJ2-1, with D perhaps matching TRBD2 (6 bases). The CDR3 spans 15 residues. Germline CDR1 DFQATT, CDR2 SNEGSKA (reference sequence). The germline V and J ends were trimmed by 3 bases and 1 base, with 13 bases remaining between them. CDR3 DNA: TGCAGTGCTAGTCCTCGGCGGGGATCCTACAATGAGCAGTTCTTC. Translation gives CSASPRRGSYNEQFF.

The chain is built from TRBV7-2 and TRBJ1-3; D is unresolved. CDR3 length equals 16 residues. CDR1 is SGHTA, CDR2 FQGNSA, per germline. Trimming stripped 0 bases from V and 2 bases from J, with 11 bases between. The CDR3 is CASSLAAAQTGNTIYF. The CDR3 DNA reads TGTGCCAGCAGCTTAGCGGCGGCTCAGACTGGAAACACCATATATTTT.

This clone has just a few counts. The gene calls are TRBV11-1 and TRBJ2-1, with 7 nucleotides matching TRBD1. After removal of 1 base from V and 3 bases from J, the junction contained 6 bases not matched to a gene. From germline, CDR1 is SGHAT and CDR2 FQDESV (reference sequence). This CDR3 has 16 residues. CDR3 loop: CASSLGSGQIYNEQFF. Here the CDR3 DNA reads TGTGCCAGCAGCTTAGGATCGGGACAGATCTACAATGAGCAGTTCTTC.

The chain joins TRBV7-2 to TRBJ1-1, with D perhaps matching TRBD1 (5 bases). The CDR3 is made up of 17 amino acids. Deletions cut 2 bases from V and 0 bases from J, with 16 bases between. Germline values: CDR1 SGHTA, CDR2 FQGNSA. CDR3 bases: TGTGCCAGCAGCTTAATGGCGGGGGAAAGGGTGAACACTGAAGCTTTCTTT. Translation gives CASSLMAGERVNTEAFF. The variable domain in full, completed from reference TRBV7-2 and TRBJ1-1, reads GAGVSQSPSNKVTEKGKDVELRCDPISGHTALYWYRQSLGQGLEFLIYFQGNSAPDKSGLPSDRFSAERTGGSVSTLTIQRTQQEDSAVYLCASSLMAGERVNTEAFFGQGTRLTVV.

This clone was seen a single time. The genes are TRBV5-8 and TRBJ2-3, with TRBD1 as a possible D gene (5 bases). CDR1 is SGHTS and CDR2 is YDEGEE in the germline V gene. Trimming shortened V by 6 bases and J by 0 bases, and 11 bases separated the two germline ends. The CDR3 totals 14 residues. The CDR3 DNA reads TGTGCCAGCACCCCAGGGCAGAGCACAGATACGCAGTATTTT. This gives the protein CASTPGQSTDTQYF.

This clone occurred once. This chain links TRBV9 with TRBJ2-2; weak D call: TRBD1 (6 bases). With 2 bases removed from V and 0 bases from J, the gap between germline ends came to 11 bases. The CDR3 is made up of 16 amino acids. In germline, CDR1 is SGDLS, CDR2 YYNGEE. The CDR3 DNA is TGTGCCAGCAGCGTTTACAGGGCCGCGAACACCGGGGAGCTGTTTTTT. Translated, it gives CASSVYRAANTGELFF.

This chain links TRBV7-9 with TRBJ2-7; perhaps TRBD1 as D (5 bases). Germline values: CDR1 SEHNR, CDR2 FQNEAQ (reference sequence). The CDR3 is made up of 12 amino acids. Trimming took off 4 bases at V and 6 bases at J, with 10 bases between the two ends. The CDR3, as DNA: TGTGCCAGCAGCTCTAGACAGCTCGAGCAGTACTTC. Amino acid sequence: CASSSRQLEQYF.

The chain recombines TRBV3-1 (or the pseudogene TRBV3-2) with TRBJ2-7, with 8 bases aligning to TRBD2. CDR1 is LGHDT and CDR2 is YNNKEL in the germline V gene (reference sequence). This CDR3 is 17 amino acids long. V lost 0 bases, J lost 1 base, and 8 bases stayed unmatched. This CDR3 reads CASSQDGRAGESYEQYF. The CDR3, as DNA: TGTGCCAGCAGCCAAGATGGGCGAGCGGGGGAGTCCTACGAGCAGTACTTC.

The chain has TRBV7-8 and TRBJ2-7; 10 bases fit TRBD1. Looked up from germline, CDR1 is SGHVS and CDR2 is FQNEAQ. Losses at the gene ends were 2 bases for V and 4 bases for J; bases not matched to a gene: 17. The CDR3 covers 19 residues. In DNA, the CDR3 is TGTGCCAGCAGCTTACACCTAACCGACAGGGGGCTGTCCGCGTACGAGCAGTACTTC. It is translated as CASSLHLTDRGLSAYEQYF.

As concerns this clone: The sample has other DNA sequences that encode this CDR3 too. CDR3: CASSLGQNTEAFF. Here the CDR3 DNA reads TGTGCCAGCTCACTGGGACAAAACACTGAAGCTTTCTTT. V is TRBV18 and J is TRBJ1-1; D is possibly TRBD1 (6 bases). V was trimmed by 4 bases and J by 2 bases, leaving 8 bases between them. Germline V gene sequence: CDR1 KGHSH, CDR2 LQKENI. The CDR3 extends over 13 amino acids.

This rearrangement joins TRBV7-2 to TRBJ2-1; unclear D gene. Germline V gene data show CDR1 as SGHTA and CDR2 as FQGNSA. The CDR3 totals 15 residues. Trimming left V 5 bases short and J 0 bases short, with 11 bases between. The CDR3 spells CASSRQRSSYNEQFF. In DNA, the CDR3 is TGTGCCAGCAGCCGTCAGCGATCCTCCTACAATGAGCAGTTCTTC.

The V call is TRBV27, the J call TRBJ1-5; D is perhaps TRBD1 (6 bases). Trimming removed 0 bases at V and 5 bases at J, with 17 bases between. The CDR3 spans 17 residues. Germline loops: CDR1 MNHEY, CDR2 SMNVEV (reference sequence). In DNA form, the CDR3 reads TGTGCCAGCAGTTTATCCATCGGGACGCCAGGGGATCAGCCCCAGCATTTT. Protein product: CASSLSIGTPGDQPQHF.

The chain couples TRBV24-1 to TRBJ2-5; D is possibly TRBD2 (6 bases). V was pared by 5 bases and J by 5 bases, with 11 bases between. The CDR3 loop spans 13 amino acids. The germline V gene encodes CDR1 KGHDR and CDR2 SFDVKD. CDR3 residues: CATSGGVEETQYF. In DNA form, the CDR3 reads TGTGCCACCAGTGGCGGGGTTGAGGAGACCCAGTACTTC.

The V gene is TRBV5-4, the J gene TRBJ2-5; D uncertain. V was trimmed by 2 bases and J by 5 bases, leaving 4 bases between them. CDR1 is SGHNT, CDR2 YYREEE, per germline (reference sequence). The CDR3 extends over 11 amino acids. The CDR3 bases are TGTGCCAGCAGCTTTGCGGAGACCCAGTACTTC. Protein sequence: CASSFAETQYF.

V usage is TRBV2 and J usage is TRBJ1-4, with D maybe TRBD1 (6 bases). V lost 8 bases to trimming and J lost 7 bases, with 20 bases between them. The V gene's germline CDR1 is SNHLY and CDR2 FYNNEI. This CDR3 has 15 residues. The CDR3 loop reads CASSRGGTSGEKLFF. For the CDR3, the DNA is TGTGCCAGCTCGAGAGGGGGTACTTCGGGTGAAAAACTGTTTTTT.

V gene TRBV30 combines with J gene TRBJ1-2; D is uncertain. Trimming took off 1 base at V and 3 bases at J, with 6 bases between the two ends. This CDR3 comprises 12 residues. Germline V lookup: CDR1 GTSNPN, CDR2 SVGIG (reference sequence). CDR3 sequence: CAWSGSDYGYTF. As DNA, the CDR3 is TGTGCCTGGAGTGGGTCAGACTATGGCTACACCTTC.

A single count supports this clone. An end of the junction does not agree with germline; a read error may underlie this. V usage is TRBV20-1 and J usage is TRBJ2-5; no firm D call. This CDR3 comprises 8 residues. Per germline, CDR1 DFQATT and CDR2 SNEGSKA (reference sequence). CDR3 DNA sequence: TGCAGTGCTAGAGTTTCCGACTTC. As protein: CSARVSDF.

The chain uses TRBV19 and TRBJ2-5; TRBD1 matches 8 bases. Per the germline V gene, CDR1 is LNHDA and CDR2 is SQIVND (reference sequence). This CDR3 comprises 15 residues. The trim removed 6 bases at V and 3 bases at J, leaving 9 bases unmatched. CDR3 DNA sequence: TGTGCCAGTAGATTACAGGGGGTTGGGAAAGAGACCCAGTACTTC. Its protein product is CASRLQGVGKETQYF.

The gene calls are TRBV19 and TRBJ1-5; 7 bases align to TRBD1. The CDR3 extends over 15 amino acids. The germline gives CDR1 LNHDA, CDR2 SQIVND (reference sequence). Trimming at V came to 6 bases and at J to 4 bases, leaving 9 bases not matched to a gene. In DNA, the CDR3 is TGTGCCAGTAGAGAGACAGGGAACTTGAATCAGCCCCAGCATTTT. As protein: CASRETGNLNQPQHF.